This TCR beta chain was sequenced during a study of somatic mutations in cytotoxic T cells in rheumatoid arthritis. General observations from the study: Age-dependent increases in CD8+ clonality occurred in rheumatoid arthritis patients but not in healthy controls.

Profiled with immunoSEQ multiplex PCR; TCRdb holds only in-frame clones, not every one. The table records around 16,000 clones, more than 70% of them present only once. This clone was seen more than once but under ten times. Antigen: not known. CDR3 size: 15 residues. V lost 4 bases and J lost 3; bases outside the gene matches: 6. The V gene's germline CDR1 is SEHNR and CDR2 FQNEAQ (reference sequence). V usage is TRBV7-9 and J usage is TRBJ2-7; 10 nucleotides agree with TRBD1. The sequencing input was CD8+ T cells sorted from blood. The receptor was isolated from an adult with rheumatoid arthritis. CDR3 coding DNA: TGTGCCAGCAGCTCCGGGACAGGGGTTTTCTACGAGCAGTACTTC. It encodes CASSSGTGVFYEQYF.